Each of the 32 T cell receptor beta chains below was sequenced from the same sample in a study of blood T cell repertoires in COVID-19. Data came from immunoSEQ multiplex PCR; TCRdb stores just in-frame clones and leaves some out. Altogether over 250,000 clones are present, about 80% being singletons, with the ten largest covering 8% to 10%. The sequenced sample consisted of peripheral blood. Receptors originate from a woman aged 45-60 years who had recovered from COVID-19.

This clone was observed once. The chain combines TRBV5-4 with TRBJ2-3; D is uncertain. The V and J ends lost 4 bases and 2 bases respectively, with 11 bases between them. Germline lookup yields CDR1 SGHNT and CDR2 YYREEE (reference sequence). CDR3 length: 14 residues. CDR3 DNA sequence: TGTGCCAGCAGCAGTGAGGCGAACACAGATACGCAGTATTTT. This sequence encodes CASSSEANTDTQYF.

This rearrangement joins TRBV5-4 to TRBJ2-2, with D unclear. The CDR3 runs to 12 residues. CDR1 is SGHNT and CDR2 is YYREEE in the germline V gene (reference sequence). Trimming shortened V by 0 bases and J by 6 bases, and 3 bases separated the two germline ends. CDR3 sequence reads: CASSLAAGELFF. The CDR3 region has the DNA TGTGCCAGCAGCTTGGCCGCCGGGGAGCTGTTTTTT.

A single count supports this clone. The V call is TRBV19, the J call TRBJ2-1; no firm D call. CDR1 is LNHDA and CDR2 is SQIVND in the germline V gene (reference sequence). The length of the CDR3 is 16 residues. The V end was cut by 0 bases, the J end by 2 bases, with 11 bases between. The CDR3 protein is CASSIDRFVPYNEQFF. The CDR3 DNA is TGTGCCAGTAGTATAGATCGTTTTGTCCCCTACAATGAGCAGTTCTTC.

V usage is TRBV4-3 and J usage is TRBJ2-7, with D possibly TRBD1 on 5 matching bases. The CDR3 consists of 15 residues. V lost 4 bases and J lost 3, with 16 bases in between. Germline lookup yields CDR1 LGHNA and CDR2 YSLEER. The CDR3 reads CASSPRVQLHYEQYF. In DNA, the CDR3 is TGCGCCAGCAGCCCCAGGGTACAGCTTCACTACGAGCAGTACTTC.

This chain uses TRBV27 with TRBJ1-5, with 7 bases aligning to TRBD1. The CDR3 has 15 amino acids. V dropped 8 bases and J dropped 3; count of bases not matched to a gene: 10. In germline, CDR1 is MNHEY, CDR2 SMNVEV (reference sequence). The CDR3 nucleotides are TGTGCCAGCTCACACCGACAGGGACTCAATCAGCCCCAGCATTTT. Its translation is CASSHRQGLNQPQHF.

CDR3 sequence: CATGAASGFTDTQYF. In DNA form, the CDR3 reads TGTGCCACCGGGGCGGCTAGCGGGTTCACAGATACGCAGTATTTT. The rearrangement joins TRBV24-1 to TRBJ2-3; 8 nucleotides line up with TRBD2. Germline V gives CDR1 KGHDR, CDR2 SFDVKD. The CDR3 loop spans 15 amino acids. J lost 2 bases, V lost 9 bases, and 9 bases had no gene match.

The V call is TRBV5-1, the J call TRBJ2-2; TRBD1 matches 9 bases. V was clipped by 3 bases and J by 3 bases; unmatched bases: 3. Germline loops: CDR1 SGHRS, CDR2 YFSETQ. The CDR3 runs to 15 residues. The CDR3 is CASSSGQGHTGELFF. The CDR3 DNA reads TGCGCCAGCAGCTCCGGACAGGGGCACACCGGGGAGCTGTTTTTT.

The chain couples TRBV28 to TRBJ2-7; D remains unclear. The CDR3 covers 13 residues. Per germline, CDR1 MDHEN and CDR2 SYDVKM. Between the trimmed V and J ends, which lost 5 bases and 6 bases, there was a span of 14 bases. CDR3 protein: CASSPGSPSEQYF. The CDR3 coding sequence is TGTGCCAGCAGTCCCGGGTCCCCCTCCGAGCAGTACTTC.

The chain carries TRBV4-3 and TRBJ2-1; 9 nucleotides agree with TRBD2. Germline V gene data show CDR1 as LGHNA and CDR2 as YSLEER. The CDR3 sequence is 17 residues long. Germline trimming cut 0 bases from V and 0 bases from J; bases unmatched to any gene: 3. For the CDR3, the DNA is TGCGCCAGCAGCCAAGACAGACTAGCGGCCTCCTACAATGAGCAGTTCTTC. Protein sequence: CASSQDRLAASYNEQFF.

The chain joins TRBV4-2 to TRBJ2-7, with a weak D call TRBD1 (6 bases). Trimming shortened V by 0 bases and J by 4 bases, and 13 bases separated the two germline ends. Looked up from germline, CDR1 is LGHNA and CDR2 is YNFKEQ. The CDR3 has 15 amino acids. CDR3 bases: TGTGCCAGCAGCCAAGATAAAGGACAGCTTTACGAGCAGTACTTC. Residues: CASSQDKGQLYEQYF.

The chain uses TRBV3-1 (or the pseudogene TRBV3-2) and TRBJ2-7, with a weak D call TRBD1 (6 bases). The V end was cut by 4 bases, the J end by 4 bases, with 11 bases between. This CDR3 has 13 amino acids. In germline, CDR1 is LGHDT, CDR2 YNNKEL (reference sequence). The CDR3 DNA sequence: TGTGCCAGCAGCCTAGCCAGGGGTTACGAGCAGTACTTC. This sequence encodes CASSLARGYEQYF.

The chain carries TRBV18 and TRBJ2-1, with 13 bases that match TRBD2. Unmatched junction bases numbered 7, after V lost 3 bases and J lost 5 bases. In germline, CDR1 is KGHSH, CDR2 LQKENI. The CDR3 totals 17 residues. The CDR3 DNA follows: TGTGCCAGCTCACCTCAGGGTGGGACTAGCGGGAACAATGAGCAGTTCTTC. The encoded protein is CASSPQGGTSGNNEQFF.

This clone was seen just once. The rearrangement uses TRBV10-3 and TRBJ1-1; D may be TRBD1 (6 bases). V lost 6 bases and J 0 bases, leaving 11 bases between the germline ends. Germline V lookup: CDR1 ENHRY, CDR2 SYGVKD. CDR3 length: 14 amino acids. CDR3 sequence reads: CAISGEGVNTEAFF. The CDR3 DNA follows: TGTGCCATCAGCGGGGAGGGGGTGAACACTGAAGCTTTCTTT.

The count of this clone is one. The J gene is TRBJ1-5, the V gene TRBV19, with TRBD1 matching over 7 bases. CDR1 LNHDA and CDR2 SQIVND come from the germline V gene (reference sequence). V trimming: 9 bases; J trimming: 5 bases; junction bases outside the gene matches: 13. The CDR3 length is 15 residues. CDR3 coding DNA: TGTGCCAGACCCCAGACAGGGTCGCTCGATCAGCCCCAGCATTTT. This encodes CARPQTGSLDQPQHF.

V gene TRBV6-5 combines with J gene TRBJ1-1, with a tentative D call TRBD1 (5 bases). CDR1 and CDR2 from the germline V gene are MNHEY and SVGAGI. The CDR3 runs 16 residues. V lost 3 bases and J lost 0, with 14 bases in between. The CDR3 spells CASSYSRQTMNTEAFF. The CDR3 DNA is TGTGCCAGCAGTTATAGTAGACAGACGATGAACACTGAAGCTTTCTTT.

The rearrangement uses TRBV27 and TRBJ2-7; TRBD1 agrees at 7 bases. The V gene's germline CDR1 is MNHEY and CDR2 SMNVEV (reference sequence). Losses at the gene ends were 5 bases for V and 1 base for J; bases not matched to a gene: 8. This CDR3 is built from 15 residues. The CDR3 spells CASSLTGSESYEQYF. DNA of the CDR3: TGTGCCAGCAGTCTGACAGGGTCGGAATCCTACGAGCAGTACTTC.

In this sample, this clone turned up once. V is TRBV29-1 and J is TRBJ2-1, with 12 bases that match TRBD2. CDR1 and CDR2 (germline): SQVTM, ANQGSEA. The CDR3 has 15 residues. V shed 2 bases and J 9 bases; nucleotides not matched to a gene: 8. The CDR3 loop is CSVERTSGGSGEQFF. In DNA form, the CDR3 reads TGCAGCGTTGAAAGAACTAGCGGGGGGTCGGGTGAGCAGTTCTTC.

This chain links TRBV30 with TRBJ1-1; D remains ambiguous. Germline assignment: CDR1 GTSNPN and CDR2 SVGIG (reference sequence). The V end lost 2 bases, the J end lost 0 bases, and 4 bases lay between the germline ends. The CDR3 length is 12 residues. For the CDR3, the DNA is TGTGCCTGGAGTTACATGAACACTGAAGCTTTCTTT. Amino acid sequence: CAWSYMNTEAFF.

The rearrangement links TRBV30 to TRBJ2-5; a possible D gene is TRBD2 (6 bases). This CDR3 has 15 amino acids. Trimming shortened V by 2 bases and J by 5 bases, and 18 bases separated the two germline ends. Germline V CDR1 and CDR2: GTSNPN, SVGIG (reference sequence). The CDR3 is CAWSRKRALAETQYF. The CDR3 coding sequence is TGTGCCTGGAGTCGCAAGCGGGCCCTGGCGGAGACCCAGTACTTC. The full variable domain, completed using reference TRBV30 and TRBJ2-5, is SQTIHQWPATLVQPVGSPLSLECTVEGTSNPNLYWYRQAAGRGLQLLFYSVGIGQISSEVPQNLSASRPQDRQFILSSKKLLLSDSGFYLCAWSRKRALAETQYFGPGTRLLVL.

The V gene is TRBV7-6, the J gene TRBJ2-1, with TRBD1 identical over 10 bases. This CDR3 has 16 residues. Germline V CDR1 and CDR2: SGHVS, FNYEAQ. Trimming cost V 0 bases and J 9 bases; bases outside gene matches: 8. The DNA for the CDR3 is TGTGCCAGCAGCTTAGCTAGGGGACAGGGGTTGAGTGAGCAGTTCTTC. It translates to CASSLARGQGLSEQFF. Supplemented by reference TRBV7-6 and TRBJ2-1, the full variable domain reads GAGVSQSPRYKVTKRGQDVALRCDPISGHVSLYWYRQALGQGPEFLTYFNYEAQQDKSGLPNDRFSAERPEGSISTLTIQRTEQRDSAMYRCASSLARGQGLSEQFFGPGTRLTVL.

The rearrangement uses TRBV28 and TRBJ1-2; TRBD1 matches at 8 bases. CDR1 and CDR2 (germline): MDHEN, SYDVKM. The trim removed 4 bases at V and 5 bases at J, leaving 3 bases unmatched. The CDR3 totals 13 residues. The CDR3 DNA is TGTGCCAGCAGTTCAGGGGGCCCATATGGCTACACCTTC. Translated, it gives CASSSGGPYGYTF.

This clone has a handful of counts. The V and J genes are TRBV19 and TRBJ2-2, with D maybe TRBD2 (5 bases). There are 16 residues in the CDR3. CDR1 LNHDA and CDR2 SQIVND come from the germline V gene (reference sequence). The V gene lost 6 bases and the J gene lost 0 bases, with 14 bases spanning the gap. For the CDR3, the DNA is TGTGCCAGTAGACCCTACGGAGCGGCGAACACCGGGGAGCTGTTTTTT. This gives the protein CASRPYGAANTGELFF. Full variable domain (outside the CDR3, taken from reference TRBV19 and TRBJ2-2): DGGITQSPKYLFRKEGQNVTLSCEQNLNHDAMYWYRQDPGQGLRLIYYSQIVNDFQKGDIAEGYSVSREKKESFPLTVTSAQKNPTAFYLCASRPYGAANTGELFFGEGSRLTVL.

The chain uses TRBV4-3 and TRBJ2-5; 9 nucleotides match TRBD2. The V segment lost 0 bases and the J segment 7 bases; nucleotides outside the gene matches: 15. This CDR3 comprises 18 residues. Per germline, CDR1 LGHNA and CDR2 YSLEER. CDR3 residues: CASSQDSLAGPPLATQYF. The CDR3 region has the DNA TGCGCCAGCAGCCAAGATTCGCTAGCGGGACCCCCGTTGGCGACCCAGTACTTC.

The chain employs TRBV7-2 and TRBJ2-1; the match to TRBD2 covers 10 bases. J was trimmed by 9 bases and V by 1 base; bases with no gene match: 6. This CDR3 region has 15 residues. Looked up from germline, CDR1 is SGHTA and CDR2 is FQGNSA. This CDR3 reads CASSLGGTSVAEQFF. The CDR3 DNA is TGTGCCAGCAGCTTAGGAGGGACTAGCGTTGCTGAGCAGTTCTTC.

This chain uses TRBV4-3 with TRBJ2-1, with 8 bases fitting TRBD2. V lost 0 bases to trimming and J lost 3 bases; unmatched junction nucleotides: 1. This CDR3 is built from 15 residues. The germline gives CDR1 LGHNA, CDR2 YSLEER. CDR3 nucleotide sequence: TGCGCCAGCAGCCAAGATACTAGCGGCTACAATGAGCAGTTCTTC. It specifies CASSQDTSGYNEQFF.

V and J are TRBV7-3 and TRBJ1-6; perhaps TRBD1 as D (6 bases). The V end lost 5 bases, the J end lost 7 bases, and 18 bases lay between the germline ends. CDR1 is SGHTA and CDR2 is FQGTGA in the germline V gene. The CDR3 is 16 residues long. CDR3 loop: CASSPRGRGSNSPLHF. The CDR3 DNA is TGTGCCAGCAGCCCACGGGGGAGGGGGAGCAATTCACCCCTCCACTTT.

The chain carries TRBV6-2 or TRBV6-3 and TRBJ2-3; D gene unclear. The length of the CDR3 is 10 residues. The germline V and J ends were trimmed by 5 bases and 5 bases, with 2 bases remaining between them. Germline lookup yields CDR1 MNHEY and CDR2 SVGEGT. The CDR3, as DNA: TGTGCCAGCAGTCAAGATACGCAGTATTTT. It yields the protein CASSQDTQYF.

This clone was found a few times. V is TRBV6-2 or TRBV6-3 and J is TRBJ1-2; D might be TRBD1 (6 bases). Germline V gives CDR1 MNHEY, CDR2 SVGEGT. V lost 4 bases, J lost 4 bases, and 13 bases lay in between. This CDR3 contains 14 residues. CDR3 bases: TGTGCCAGCAGTTTCGGGACACCTCCCTATGGCTACACCTTC. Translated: CASSFGTPPYGYTF.

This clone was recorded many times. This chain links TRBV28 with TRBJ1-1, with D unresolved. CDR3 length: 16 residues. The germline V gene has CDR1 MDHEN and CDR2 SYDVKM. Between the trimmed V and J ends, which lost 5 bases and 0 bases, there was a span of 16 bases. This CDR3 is CASSLYLGSLNTEAFF. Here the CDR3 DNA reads TGTGCCAGCAGTCTCTACCTGGGGAGCTTGAACACTGAAGCTTTCTTT. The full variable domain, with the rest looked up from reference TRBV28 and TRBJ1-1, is DVKVTQSSRYLVKRTGEKVFLECVQDMDHENMFWYRQDPGLGLRLIYFSYDVKMKEKGDIPEGYSVSREKKERFSLILESASTNQTSMYLCASSLYLGSLNTEAFFGQGTRLTVV.

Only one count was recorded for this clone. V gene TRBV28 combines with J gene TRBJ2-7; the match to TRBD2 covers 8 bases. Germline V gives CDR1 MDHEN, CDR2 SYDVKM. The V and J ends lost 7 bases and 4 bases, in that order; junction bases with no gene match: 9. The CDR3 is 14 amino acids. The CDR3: CASTPGGGSYEQYF. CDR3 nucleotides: TGTGCCAGCACTCCGGGGGGGGGTTCATACGAGCAGTACTTC.

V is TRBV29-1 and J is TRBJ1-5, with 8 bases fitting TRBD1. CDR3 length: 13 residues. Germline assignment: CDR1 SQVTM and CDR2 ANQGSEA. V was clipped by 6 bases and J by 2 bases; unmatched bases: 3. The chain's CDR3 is CSVGQGGNQPQHF. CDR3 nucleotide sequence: TGCAGCGTCGGACAGGGTGGCAATCAGCCCCAGCATTTT.

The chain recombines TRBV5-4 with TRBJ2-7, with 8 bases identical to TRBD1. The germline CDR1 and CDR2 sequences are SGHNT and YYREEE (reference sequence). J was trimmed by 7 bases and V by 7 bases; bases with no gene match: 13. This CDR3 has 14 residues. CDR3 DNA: TGTGCCAGCGGAAAGACAGGGGCATATGAGGAGCAGTACTTC. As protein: CASGKTGAYEEQYF.